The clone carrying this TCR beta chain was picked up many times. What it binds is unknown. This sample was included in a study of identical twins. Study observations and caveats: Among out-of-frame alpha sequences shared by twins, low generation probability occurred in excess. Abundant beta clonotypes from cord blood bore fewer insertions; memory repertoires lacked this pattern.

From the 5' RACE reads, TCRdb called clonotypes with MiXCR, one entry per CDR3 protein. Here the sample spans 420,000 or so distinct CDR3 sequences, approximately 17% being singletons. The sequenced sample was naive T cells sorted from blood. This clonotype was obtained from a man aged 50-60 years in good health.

The CDR3 sequence is CASSLSQRYTDTQYF. Here the CDR3 DNA reads TGTGCCAGCAGCTTATCCCAGCGGTACACAGATACGCAGTATTTT. V gene TRBV7-9 combines with J gene TRBJ2-3, with a possible D match to TRBD2 (5 bases). The CDR3 loop spans 15 amino acids. Germline lookup yields CDR1 SEHNR and CDR2 FQNEAQ (reference sequence). V lost 2 bases, J lost 2 bases, and 11 bases lay in between.